A selection of T cell receptor beta chains follows, all from one sample in a study of blood T cell repertoires in COVID-19. Produced via immunoSEQ multiplex PCR; TCRdb's table is partial and in-frame only. The sample lists about 370,000 clones; 85% to 90% were seen once. Sample: PBMCs or T cells enriched from blood (not recorded which). Receptors were obtained from a young man who had recovered from COVID-19. CDR3s include the opening cysteine and the closing phenylalanine or tryptophan. A D gene is named only where the DNA matches it firmly. The size of a clone is reported for some rows only, either as once, few or many, or as a class for expanded clones.

j_gene: TRBJ1-3; d_gene: NA; abundance: NA; v_gene: TRBV5-1; CDR3aa: CASSFSTGPAGNTIYF; CDR3nt: TGCGCCAGCAGCTTTAGCACAGGGCCGGCTGGAAACACCATATATTTT
j_gene: TRBJ2-2; d_gene: NA; abundance: NA; v_gene: TRBV21-1; CDR3aa: CASSPGTGETGELFF; CDR3nt: TGTGCCAGCAGCCCCGGGACAGGGGAGACCGGGGAGCTGTTTTTT
j_gene: TRBJ2-3; d_gene: TRBD2; abundance: NA; v_gene: TRBV6-4; CDR3aa: CASRELAGGRDTQYF; CDR3nt: TGTGCCAGCAGGGAACTAGCGGGAGGCCGGGATACGCAGTATTTT
j_gene: TRBJ2-4; d_gene: TRBD1; abundance: NA; v_gene: TRBV24-1; CDR3aa: CATSDRRDRRNIQYF; CDR3nt: TGTGCCACCAGTGACCGCCGGGACAGGAGGAACATTCAGTACTTC
j_gene: TRBJ2-2; d_gene: TRBD1; abundance: NA; v_gene: TRBV6-5; CDR3aa: CASRASGGTGELFF; CDR3nt: TGTGCCAGCAGAGCCTCAGGGGGCACCGGGGAGCTGTTTTTT
j_gene: TRBJ1-1; d_gene: NA; abundance: NA; v_gene: TRBV28; CDR3aa: CASSILRILDTEAFF; CDR3nt: TGTGCCAGCAGTATCCTCCGCATTTTAGACACTGAAGCTTTCTTT
j_gene: TRBJ1-4; d_gene: TRBD1; abundance: NA; v_gene: TRBV15; CDR3aa: CATSREDRGNEKLFF; CDR3nt: TGTGCCACCAGCAGAGAGGACAGGGGTAATGAAAAACTGTTTTTT
j_gene: TRBJ1-5; d_gene: NA; abundance: NA; v_gene: TRBV5-6; CDR3aa: CASSLSSGREIHSNQPQHF; CDR3nt: TGTGCCAGCAGCTTGTCCTCAGGGCGAGAAATACATAGCAATCAGCCCCAGCATTTT
j_gene: TRBJ2-2; d_gene: TRBD2; abundance: once; v_gene: TRBV25-1; CDR3aa: CASRVSGLAAGELFF; CDR3nt: TGTGCCAGCAGGGTATCAGGACTAGCGGCCGGGGAGCTGTTTTTT
j_gene: TRBJ1-6; d_gene: NA; abundance: NA; v_gene: TRBV7-9; CDR3aa: CASSLASGVHSPLHF; CDR3nt: TGTGCCAGCAGCTTAGCGTCAGGGGTGCACTCACCCCTCCACTTT
j_gene: TRBJ1-1; d_gene: TRBD1; abundance: NA; v_gene: TRBV10-3; CDR3aa: CAISEMAGGGTEAFF; CDR3nt: TGTGCCATCAGTGAAATGGCAGGGGGCGGGACTGAAGCTTTCTTT
j_gene: TRBJ1-1; d_gene: NA; abundance: NA; v_gene: TRBV3-1/TRBV3-2; CDR3aa: CASSSREGGTEAFF; CDR3nt: TGTGCCAGCAGCTCTCGAGAGGGTGGGACTGAAGCTTTCTTT
j_gene: TRBJ1-3; d_gene: NA; abundance: NA; v_gene: TRBV18; CDR3aa: CASSPTTGNSGNTIYF; CDR3nt: TGTGCCAGCTCACCTACAACAGGGAACTCTGGAAACACCATATATTTT
j_gene: TRBJ1-1; d_gene: NA; abundance: NA; v_gene: TRBV7-9; CDR3aa: CASSRRGGDTEAFF; CDR3nt: TGTGCCAGCAGCCGCAGGGGAGGGGACACTGAAGCTTTCTTT
j_gene: TRBJ2-5; d_gene: NA; abundance: NA; v_gene: TRBV10-1; CDR3aa: CASSRDTQETQYF; CDR3nt: TGCGCCAGCAGTCGGGACACGCAAGAGACCCAGTACTTC
j_gene: TRBJ2-1; d_gene: TRBD2; abundance: NA; v_gene: TRBV12-3/TRBV12-4; CDR3aa: CASSGRGNEQFF; CDR3nt: TGTGCCAGCAGCGGGAGGGGGAATGAGCAGTTCTTC
j_gene: TRBJ2-2; d_gene: TRBD1; abundance: NA; v_gene: TRBV6-5; CDR3aa: CASRGQGYTGELFF; CDR3nt: TGTGCCAGCAGGGGACAGGGCTACACCGGGGAGCTGTTTTTT
j_gene: TRBJ2-7; d_gene: NA; abundance: NA; v_gene: TRBV6-5; CDR3aa: CASSPRGISYEQYF; CDR3nt: TGTGCCAGCAGTCCGAGGGGGATCTCCTACGAGCAGTACTTC
j_gene: TRBJ2-1; d_gene: TRBD2; abundance: NA; v_gene: TRBV4-3; CDR3aa: CASSQETGRAEQFF; CDR3nt: TGCGCCAGCAGCCAGGAAACCGGGAGGGCCGAGCAGTTCTTC
j_gene: TRBJ2-7; d_gene: TRBD1; abundance: once; v_gene: TRBV30; CDR3aa: CAWRYDRGEQYF; CDR3nt: TGTGCCTGGAGGTATGACAGGGGCGAGCAGTACTTC
j_gene: TRBJ2-7; d_gene: TRBD1; abundance: NA; v_gene: TRBV27; CDR3aa: CASSTGTGRSYEQYF; CDR3nt: TGTGCCAGCAGTACTGGGACAGGGCGATCCTACGAGCAGTACTTC
j_gene: TRBJ1-2; d_gene: NA; abundance: NA; v_gene: TRBV2; CDR3aa: CASTREGLGYGYTF; CDR3nt: TGTGCCAGCACCCGGGAGGGCCTGGGCTATGGCTACACCTTC
j_gene: TRBJ1-2; d_gene: TRBD1; abundance: NA; v_gene: TRBV7-9; CDR3aa: CASRLPGQDSGYTF; CDR3nt: TGTGCCAGCAGACTCCCGGGACAGGATAGTGGCTACACCTTC
j_gene: TRBJ1-5; d_gene: NA; abundance: NA; v_gene: TRBV27; CDR3aa: CASSYTGTSQPQHF; CDR3nt: TGTGCCAGCAGTTATACAGGTACCAGTCAGCCCCAGCATTTT
j_gene: TRBJ2-2; d_gene: TRBD1; abundance: NA; v_gene: TRBV11-3; CDR3aa: CASSPGGKGELFF; CDR3nt: TGTGCCAGCAGCCCAGGGGGCAAAGGGGAGCTGTTTTTT
j_gene: TRBJ2-5; d_gene: TRBD2; abundance: NA; v_gene: TRBV2; CDR3aa: CASSIGTSGKETQYF; CDR3nt: TGTGCCAGCAGTATTGGGACTAGCGGAAAAGAGACCCAGTACTTC
j_gene: TRBJ1-2; d_gene: NA; abundance: NA; v_gene: TRBV6-6; CDR3aa: CASSRREFLGGYTF; CDR3nt: TGTGCCAGCAGCCGCAGGGAATTTTTGGGTGGCTACACCTTC
j_gene: TRBJ2-1; d_gene: NA; abundance: NA; v_gene: TRBV27; CDR3aa: CASSLNGPSYNEQFF; CDR3nt: TGTGCCAGCAGTTTAAATGGGCCTTCCTACAATGAGCAGTTCTTC
j_gene: TRBJ2-7; d_gene: TRBD2; abundance: NA; v_gene: TRBV10-2; CDR3aa: CASSDPLAGGPYEQYF; CDR3nt: TGCGCCAGCAGTGACCCGTTAGCGGGGGGGCCCTACGAGCAGTACTTC
j_gene: TRBJ1-2; d_gene: NA; abundance: NA; v_gene: TRBV7-3; CDR3aa: CASSLVAGNYGYTF; CDR3nt: TGTGCCAGCAGCTTGGTTGCAGGGAACTATGGCTACACCTTC
j_gene: TRBJ1-2; d_gene: NA; abundance: NA; v_gene: TRBV19; CDR3aa: CASSQGKNYGYTF; CDR3nt: TGTGCCAGTAGCCAGGGAAAGAACTATGGCTACACCTTC